Following are 9 T cell receptor beta chains from one sample sequenced in a study of T cells after yellow fever vaccination. TCRdb re-derived calls from the 5' RACE reads in MiXCR, one entry per CDR3 protein. Here the sample spans about 240,000 distinct CDR3 sequences, approximately 3.8% being singletons. Material: PBMCs, obtained 15 days after the yellow fever booster vaccination. Receptors were obtained from a man aged 18 to 30 who received the YFV17D yellow fever vaccine.

This clonotype appeared many times. The chain employs TRBV5-1 and TRBJ2-3; 9 bases fit TRBD1. The CDR3 is 13 residues long. Per the germline V gene, CDR1 is SGHRS and CDR2 is YFSETQ. V lost 9 bases, J lost 4 bases, and 6 bases stayed unmatched. CDR3: CATTTGGPDTQYF. For the CDR3, the DNA is TGCGCCACAACAACAGGGGGCCCAGATACGCAGTATTTT.

This clonotype was recorded at least ten times. The chain employs TRBV4-3 and TRBJ2-5; no reliable D call. The CDR3 totals 19 residues. CDR1 is LGHNA, CDR2 YSLEER, per germline. The V gene lost 0 bases and the J gene lost 2 bases, with 22 bases spanning the gap. The CDR3 reads CASSQDLSTESRRQETQYF. In DNA, the CDR3 is TGCGCCAGCAGCCAAGATCTCTCCACAGAGTCGCGTCGTCAAGAGACCCAGTACTTC.

The table lists this clonotype with many counts. The chain has TRBV20-1 and TRBJ2-7, with TRBD1 matching over 7 bases. This CDR3 spans 18 amino acids. Unmatched junction bases numbered 18, after V lost 1 base and J lost 3 bases. Germline assignment: CDR1 DFQATT and CDR2 SNEGSKA (reference sequence). The CDR3 DNA follows: TGCAGTGCTAGAGCTACTCTTGTGGGACAGCAGGAGTTCTACGAGCAGTACGTC. Its translation is CSARATLVGQQEFYEQYV.

This clonotype was observed many times. The V call is TRBV5-4, the J call TRBJ2-5; perhaps TRBD2 as D (5 bases). The V end was cut by 4 bases, the J end by 0 bases, with 10 bases between. The germline V gene encodes CDR1 SGHNT and CDR2 YYREEE (reference sequence). CDR3 length equals 14 residues. CDR3 sequence reads: CASSRQLDQETQYF. For the CDR3, the DNA is TGTGCCAGCAGCCGGCAACTAGACCAAGAGACCCAGTACTTC.

This clonotype was seen repeatedly, ten times or more. The chain employs TRBV5-5 and TRBJ1-5; possible D gene TRBD1, 5 bases. The CDR3 loop spans 14 amino acids. Germline lookup yields CDR1 SGHKS and CDR2 YYEKEE (reference sequence). Trimming shortened V by 0 bases and J by 5 bases, and 9 bases separated the two germline ends. DNA of the CDR3: TGTGCCAGCAGCTTGGGTCCAGGGTATCAGCCCCAGCATTTT. This codes for CASSLGPGYQPQHF.

At least ten counts were recorded for this clonotype. The V and J genes are TRBV7-3 and TRBJ2-2; 9 positions match TRBD2. The CDR3 contains 15 residues. Germline V gene data show CDR1 as SGHTA and CDR2 as FQGTGA. V dropped 6 bases and J dropped 3; count of bases not matched to a gene: 5. Here the CDR3 DNA reads TGTGCCAGCAGAATCTTAGCGGGGGACACCGGGGAGCTGTTTTTT. Amino acid sequence: CASRILAGDTGELFF.

This clonotype was seen at least ten times. The J gene is TRBJ2-1, the V gene TRBV5-1; TRBD1 matches 10 bases. V was pared by 3 bases and J by 1 base, with 13 bases of the junction left unmatched. Germline lookup yields CDR1 SGHRS and CDR2 YFSETQ. This CDR3 has 19 amino acids. The CDR3 nucleotides are TGCGCCAGCAGCTCATCCGGGACAGGGGCAAAAGGGTCCTACAATGAGCAGTTCTTC. This codes for CASSSSGTGAKGSYNEQFF.

The sample holds many counts of this clonotype. The chain links TRBV20-1 to TRBJ2-3, with D perhaps being TRBD1 or TRBD2 (5 bases each). V gave up 7 bases and J gave up 4 bases, with 12 bases separating them. The CDR3 has 12 residues. Germline values: CDR1 DFQATT, CDR2 SNEGSKA (reference sequence). In nucleotides, the CDR3 is TGCAGTGTTAACGGGGCCCCAGATACGCAGTATTTT. Translation gives CSVNGAPDTQYF.

This clonotype has a handful of counts. The chain has TRBV4-1 and TRBJ1-1, with TRBD1 matching 7 bases. V was pared by 2 bases and J by 0 bases, with 6 bases of the junction left unmatched. CDR1 MGHRA and CDR2 YSYEKL come from the germline V gene. CDR3 length: 16 residues. In DNA, the CDR3 is TGCGCCAGCAGCCAAAAGACAGGGCGCATGAACACTGAAGCTTTCTTT. Protein sequence: CASSQKTGRMNTEAFF.